This TCR beta chain is drawn from a study of T cells after yellow fever vaccination. The study's findings and limits: Reappearance after the booster was seen for most primary-vaccination clones, at 95% to 96% CD4 and 75% to 90% CD8. Though weaker, the secondary response peaked faster, on day 5 versus 15.

This clonotype has more than one count but fewer than ten. Its antigen is not identified. TCRdb ran MiXCR on the 5' RACE reads and lists one entry per CDR3 protein. The sample has 500,000 to 550,000 distinct CDR3 sequences; about a fifth are singletons. The ends lost 5 bases at V and 5 bases at J; junction bases unmatched: 3. The CDR3 length is 14 residues. Germline V CDR1 and CDR2: MNHEY, SMNVEV (reference sequence). The starting material was PBMCs, obtained roughly 20 days after the first yellow fever vaccination. The receptor's source is a man aged 18 to 30 who received the YFV17D yellow fever vaccine. V gene TRBV27 combines with J gene TRBJ2-1; 10 bases match TRBD1. CDR3 loop: CASSTDRGNNEQFF. Here the CDR3 DNA reads TGTGCCAGCAGTACGGACAGGGGGAACAATGAGCAGTTCTTC.